This T cell receptor (beta chain) was captured in a study of blood T cell repertoires in COVID-19. Whole-study context: Specimens from acute and convalescent COVID-19 originated in the United States, Italy and Spain. Sample material is recorded as cDNA or gDNA derived from T cells, B-cell-depleted T cells, or PBMCs.

The CDR3 contains 15 residues. In the source study's methods: Estimated nucleated cell counts came from reference gene primer amplification. This table comes from immunoSEQ multiplex PCR, and its TCRdb copy is limited to in-frame clones, with some not included. The V and J calls and the clone size are those of that table, but D and trimming were determined from the DNA. The sample gives some 150,000 clones, approximately 90% of which show up once; more than 0.8% is in the top ten. The clonotype comes from a woman between 50 and 59 years old with acute or convalescent COVID-19. The chain carries TRBV21-1 and TRBJ2-5; the D call in the table, TRBD1, was not verified against the DNA. TRBV21-1 is described as a pseudogene. Sequencing was done on a sample of peripheral blood. CDR3 in amino acids: CASSKGIGQQETQYF. CDR3 DNA: TGTGCCAGCAGCAAAGGGATCGGACAGCAAGAGACCCAGTACTTC.